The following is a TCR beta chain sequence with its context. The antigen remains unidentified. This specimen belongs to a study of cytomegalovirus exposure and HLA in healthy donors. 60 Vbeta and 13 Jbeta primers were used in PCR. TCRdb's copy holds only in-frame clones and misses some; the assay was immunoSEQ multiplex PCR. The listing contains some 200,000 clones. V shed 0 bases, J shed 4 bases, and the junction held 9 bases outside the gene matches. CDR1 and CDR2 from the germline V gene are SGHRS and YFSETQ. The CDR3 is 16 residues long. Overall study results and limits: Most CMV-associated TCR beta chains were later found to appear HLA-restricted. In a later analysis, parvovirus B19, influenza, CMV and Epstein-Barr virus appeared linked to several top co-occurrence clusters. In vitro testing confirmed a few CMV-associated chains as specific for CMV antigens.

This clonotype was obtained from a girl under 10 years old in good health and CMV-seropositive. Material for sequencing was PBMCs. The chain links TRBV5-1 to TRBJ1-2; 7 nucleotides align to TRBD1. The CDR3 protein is CASSLVAGGLFYGYTF. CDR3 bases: TGCGCCAGCAGCTTGGTGGCAGGGGGACTCTTCTATGGCTACACCTTC.